These 7 T cell receptor beta chains share one sample of origin, sequenced in a study of shared clonotypes between healthy human individuals. CD45RO-negative, CCR7-selected cells formed the naive CD8 fraction, which excluded terminally differentiated effector memory CD45RA+ cells. Generated by immunoSEQ multiplex PCR, the TCRdb table keeps only in-frame clones and is missing some. The table shows over 750,000 clones, with roughly 96% occurring only once. The sequenced sample consisted of naive CD8+ T cells sorted from blood. These receptors came from a man aged 25 to 45 in good health.

This clone was observed a handful of times. The chain combines TRBV7-9 with TRBJ1-1, with a possible D match to TRBD1 (6 bases). The germline V gene has CDR1 SEHNR and CDR2 FQNEAQ (reference sequence). V shed 5 bases and J shed 4 bases, with 20 bases lying between them. CDR3 length: 16 residues. CDR3 DNA sequence: TGTGCCAGCAGCCAACCACTGGGGGGAGGGGGCACTGAAGCTTTCTTT. Its translation is CASSQPLGGGGTEAFF.

This CDR3 is CASSSLPGERQGGNGNTEAFF. The CDR3, as DNA: TGTGCCAGCAGCTCACTCCCCGGGGAAAGACAGGGGGGTAATGGGAACACTGAAGCTTTCTTT. This chain links TRBV7-6 with TRBJ1-1; 9 bases align to TRBD1. The V and J ends lost 4 bases and 1 base, in that order; junction bases with no gene match: 22. The V gene's germline CDR1 is SGHVS and CDR2 FNYEAQ. This CDR3 contains 21 residues.

The V and J genes are TRBV10-3 and TRBJ2-6; no clear D gene. The CDR3 extends over 15 amino acids. Trimming left V 6 bases short and J 0 bases short, with 9 bases between. The germline gives CDR1 ENHRY, CDR2 SYGVKD. The CDR3 region has the DNA TGTGCCATCAGGGGTAGTAGCTCTGGGGCCAACGTCCTGACTTTC. The encoded protein is CAIRGSSSGANVLTF.

The chain carries TRBV10-3 and TRBJ2-7, with no clear D. From germline, CDR1 is ENHRY and CDR2 SYGVKD. Trimming stripped 0 bases from V and 7 bases from J, with 4 bases between. The CDR3 length is 11 residues. CDR3: CAISESTEQYF. The CDR3 nucleotides read TGTGCCATCAGTGAGTCTACAGAGCAGTACTTC.

This chain connects TRBV27 to TRBJ2-6; D unclear. Per germline, CDR1 MNHEY and CDR2 SMNVEV (reference sequence). V was trimmed by 0 bases and J by 0 bases, leaving 12 bases between them. The length of the CDR3 is 18 residues. CDR3: CASSLSRLDGSGANVLTF. CDR3 nucleotides: TGTGCCAGCAGTTTATCCCGACTCGATGGCTCTGGGGCCAACGTCCTGACTTTC.

V usage is TRBV5-1 and J usage is TRBJ2-7, with TRBD1 matching over 8 bases. This CDR3 region has 13 residues. Germline values: CDR1 SGHRS, CDR2 YFSETQ. V lost 2 bases and J lost 5; bases outside the gene matches: 3. The CDR3 DNA reads as TGCGCCAGCAGCTTCTGGACAGGGAACGAGCAGTACTTC. This encodes CASSFWTGNEQYF.

CDR3 amino acids: CASSSSYRGKNTEAFF. CDR3 DNA sequence: TGTGCCAGCAGCTCCTCCTACAGGGGAAAGAACACTGAAGCTTTCTTT. The rearrangement joins TRBV7-9 to TRBJ1-1, with 7 nucleotides matching TRBD1. This CDR3 is built from 16 residues. Unmatched junction bases numbered 9, after V lost 4 bases and J lost 1 base. CDR1 and CDR2 (germline): SEHNR, FQNEAQ (reference sequence). Together with reference TRBV7-9 and TRBJ1-1, the CDR3 gives the full variable domain: DTGVSQNPRHKITKRGQNVTFRCDPISEHNRLYWYRQTLGQGPEFLTYFQNEAQLEKSRLLSDRFSAERPKGSFSTLEIQRTEQGDSAMYLCASSSSYRGKNTEAFFGQGTRLTVV.